Each of the 2 T cell receptor beta chains below was sequenced from the same sample in a study of T cell responses to AZD1222 COVID-19 vaccine. Repertoires were generated with immunoSEQ multiplex PCR, while TCRdb's copy carries only in-frame clones and drops some. Seen here are 80,000 or so clones, 65% to 85% observed once, and the top ten hold roughly 3.1%. Sample: peripheral blood, taken on day 0 of AZD1222 vaccination. The receptors were sampled from an adult in good health.

V is TRBV5-5 and J is TRBJ2-3; D ambiguous. The V gene lost 2 bases and the J gene lost 0 bases, with 13 bases spanning the gap. The CDR3 totals 16 residues. Germline V gene data show CDR1 as SGHKS and CDR2 as YYEKEE (reference sequence). The CDR3 DNA reads as TGTGCCAGCAGCTTAAGGGTCGCCGCTAGCACAGATACGCAGTATTTT. It translates to CASSLRVAASTDTQYF.

The chain combines TRBV19 with TRBJ2-2; 10 bases map to TRBD2. Looked up from germline, CDR1 is LNHDA and CDR2 is SQIVND (reference sequence). CDR3 length: 16 amino acids. Losses at the gene ends were 2 bases for V and 4 bases for J; bases not matched to a gene: 4. CDR3: CASSIRAGGLTGELFF. The CDR3 nucleotides are TGTGCCAGTAGTATAAGAGCGGGAGGGCTCACCGGGGAGCTGTTTTTT.